Sequencing of this T cell receptor (beta chain) was carried out in a study of tumor-infiltrating lymphocytes in localized non-small cell lung cancer. V lost 4 bases, J lost 0 bases, and 9 bases lay in between. Germline V gene data show CDR1 as SQVTM and CDR2 as ANQGSEA. CDR3 length equals 13 residues. Only in-frame clones appear in the TCRdb table, and some are missing; sequencing was by immunoSEQ multiplex PCR. Among around 9,800 clones, approximately 82% were seen once, and the ten largest hold 9.8%. The source is a human donor with non-small cell lung cancer. The chain couples TRBV29-1 to TRBJ1-1, with D hard to call. Sequencing was performed on lung tumor tissue. The CDR3 is CSVVRNMNTEAFF. The CDR3 DNA reads as TGCAGCGTTGTTCGGAACATGAACACTGAAGCTTTCTTT.